The entry that follows covers one T cell receptor beta chain sequence. These data come from a study of CD8+ T cells in alopecia areata. In the study overall: The protocol delivered tofacitinib for 6 to 18 months, then withdrew it for 6 months.

TCR sequencing used cDNA made by reverse transcription of extracted RNA. Some clones are missing from TCRdb's copy, which holds only in-frame ones; the method was immunoSEQ multiplex PCR. The data contain some 130,000 clones, approximately 49% of them singletons. Looked up from germline, CDR1 is MNHEY and CDR2 is SMNVEV (reference sequence). V dropped 0 bases and J dropped 2; count of bases not matched to a gene: 4. CDR3 length: 16 residues. The material was CD8+ T cells sorted from blood, obtained at week 0. This TCR was recovered from a human donor with alopecia areata. The V and J genes are TRBV27 and TRBJ2-5; 9 nucleotides match TRBD1. CDR3 DNA sequence: TGTGCCAGCAGTTTATCGCCCGGGACAGGGCAAGAGACCCAGTACTTC. Translating it yields CASSLSPGTGQETQYF.